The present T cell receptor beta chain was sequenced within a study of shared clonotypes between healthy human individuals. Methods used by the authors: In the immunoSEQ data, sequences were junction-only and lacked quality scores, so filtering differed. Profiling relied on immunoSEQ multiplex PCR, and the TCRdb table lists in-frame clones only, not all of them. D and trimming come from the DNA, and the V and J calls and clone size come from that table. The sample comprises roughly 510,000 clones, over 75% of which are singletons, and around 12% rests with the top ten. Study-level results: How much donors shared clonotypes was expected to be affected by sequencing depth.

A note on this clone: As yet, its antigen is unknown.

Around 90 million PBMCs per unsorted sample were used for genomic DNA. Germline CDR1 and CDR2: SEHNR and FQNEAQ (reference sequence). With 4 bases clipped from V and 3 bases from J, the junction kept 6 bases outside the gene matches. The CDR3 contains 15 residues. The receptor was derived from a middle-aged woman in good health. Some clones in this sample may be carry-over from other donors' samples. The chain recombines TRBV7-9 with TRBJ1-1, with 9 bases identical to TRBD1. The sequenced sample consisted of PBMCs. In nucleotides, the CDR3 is TGTGCCAGCAGCTCCCGGACAGGGGATGACACTGAAGCTTTCTTT. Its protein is CASSSRTGDDTEAFF.